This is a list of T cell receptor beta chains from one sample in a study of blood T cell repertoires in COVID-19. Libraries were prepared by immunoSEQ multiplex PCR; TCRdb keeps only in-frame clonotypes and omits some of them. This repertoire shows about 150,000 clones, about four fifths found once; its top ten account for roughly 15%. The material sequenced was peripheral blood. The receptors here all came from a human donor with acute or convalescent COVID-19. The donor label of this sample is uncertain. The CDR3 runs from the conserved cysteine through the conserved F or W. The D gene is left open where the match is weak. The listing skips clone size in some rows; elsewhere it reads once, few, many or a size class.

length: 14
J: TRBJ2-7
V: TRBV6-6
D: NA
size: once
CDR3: CASSYSRVPYEQYF
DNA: TGTGCCAGCAGTTACTCTCGGGTTCCCTACGAGCAGTACTTC

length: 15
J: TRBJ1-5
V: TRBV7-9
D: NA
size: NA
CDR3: CASSLGGANNQPQHF
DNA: TGTGCCAGCAGCTTGGGGGGGGCGAATAATCAGCCCCAGCATTTT

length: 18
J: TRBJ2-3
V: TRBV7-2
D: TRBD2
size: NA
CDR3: CASSAKTSYSSSTDTQYF
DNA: TGTGCCAGCAGCGCCAAGACTAGCTACTCCTCTAGCACAGATACGCAGTATTTT

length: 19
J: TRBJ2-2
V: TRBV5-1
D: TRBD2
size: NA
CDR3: CASRGTSGANSKGTGELFF
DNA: TGCGCCAGCAGGGGGACTAGCGGGGCTAATTCAAAAGGTACCGGGGAGCTGTTTTTT

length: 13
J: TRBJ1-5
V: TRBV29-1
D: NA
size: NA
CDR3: CSVAWGVGQPQHF
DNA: TGCAGCGTCGCATGGGGGGTGGGCCAGCCCCAGCATTTT

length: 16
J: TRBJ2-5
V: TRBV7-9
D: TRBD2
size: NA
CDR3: CASSLPSGGVQETQYF
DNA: TGTGCCAGCAGCCTGCCTAGCGGGGGGGTGCAAGAGACCCAGTACTTC

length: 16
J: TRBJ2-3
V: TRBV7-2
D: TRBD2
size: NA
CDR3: CASSPRLAGVVDTQYF
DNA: TGTGCCAGCAGCCCCCGACTAGCGGGGGTTGTGGATACGCAGTATTTT

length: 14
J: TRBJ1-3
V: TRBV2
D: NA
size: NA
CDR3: CASSQTESGNTIYF
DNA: TGTGCCAGCAGTCAGACAGAAAGCGGAAACACCATATATTTT

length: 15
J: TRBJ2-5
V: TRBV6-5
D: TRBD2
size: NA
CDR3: CASMRSGATQETQYF
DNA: TGTGCCAGCATGCGTAGCGGGGCGACACAAGAGACCCAGTACTTC

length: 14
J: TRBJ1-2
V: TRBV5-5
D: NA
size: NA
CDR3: CASSLDQKIYGYTF
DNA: TGTGCCAGCAGCTTGGATCAGAAGATCTATGGCTACACCTTC

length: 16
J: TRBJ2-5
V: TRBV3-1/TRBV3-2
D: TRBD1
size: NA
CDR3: CASSRVDRGNVETQYF
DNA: TGTGCCAGCAGCCGGGTGGACAGGGGGAATGTCGAGACCCAGTACTTC

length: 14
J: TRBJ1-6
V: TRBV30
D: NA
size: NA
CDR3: CAWSVSRVESPLHF
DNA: TGTGCCTGGAGTGTATCCAGGGTCGAATCACCCCTCCACTTT

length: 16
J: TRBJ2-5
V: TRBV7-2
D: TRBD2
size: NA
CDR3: CASSLYRTREGETQYF
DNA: TGTGCCAGCAGCTTATATCGGACGCGGGAGGGAGAGACCCAGTACTTC

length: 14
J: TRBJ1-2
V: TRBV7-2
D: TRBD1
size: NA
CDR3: CASSPKGDRAGYTF
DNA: TGTGCCAGCAGCCCCAAAGGGGACAGGGCCGGCTACACCTTC

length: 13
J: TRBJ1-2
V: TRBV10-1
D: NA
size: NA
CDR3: CASSSGPAYGYTF
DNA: TGCGCCAGCAGCTCAGGGCCGGCCTATGGCTACACCTTC

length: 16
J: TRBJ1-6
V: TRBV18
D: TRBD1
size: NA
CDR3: CASSGTGGVYNSPLHF
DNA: TGTGCCAGCTCCGGGACAGGGGGAGTTTATAATTCACCCCTCCACTTT

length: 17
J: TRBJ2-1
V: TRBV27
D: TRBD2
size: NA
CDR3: CASSLLWGGSSYNEQFF
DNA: TGTGCCAGCAGTTTATTATGGGGGGGGAGCTCCTACAATGAGCAGTTCTTC

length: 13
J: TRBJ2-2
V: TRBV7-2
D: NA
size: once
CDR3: CASSASTAGELFF
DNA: TGTGCCAGCAGCGCCTCCACTGCCGGGGAGCTGTTTTTT

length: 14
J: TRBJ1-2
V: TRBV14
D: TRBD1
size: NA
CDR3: CASSPRTGPYGYTF
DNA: TGTGCCAGCAGCCCTCGGACAGGCCCCTATGGCTACACCTTC

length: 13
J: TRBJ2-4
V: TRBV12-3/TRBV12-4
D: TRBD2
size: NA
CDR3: CASNRGGGDIQYF
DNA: TGTGCCAGCAATCGCGGGGGTGGGGACATTCAGTACTTC

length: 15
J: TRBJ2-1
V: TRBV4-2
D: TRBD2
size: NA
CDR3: CASSQEGTRNNEQFF
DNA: TGTGCCAGCAGCCAAGAAGGGACTAGGAACAATGAGCAGTTCTTC

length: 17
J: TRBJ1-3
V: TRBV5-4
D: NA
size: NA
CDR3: CASSFFTGQISGNTIYF
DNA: TGTGCCAGCAGCTTCTTTACCGGACAAATCTCTGGAAACACCATATATTTT

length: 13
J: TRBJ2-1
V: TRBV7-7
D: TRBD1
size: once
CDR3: CASSRQGSGEQFF
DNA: TGTGCTAGCAGCCGACAGGGCTCGGGTGAGCAGTTCTTC

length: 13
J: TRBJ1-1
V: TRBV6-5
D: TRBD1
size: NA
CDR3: CASSSGTGGEAFF
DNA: TGTGCCAGCAGTTCTGGGACAGGGGGCGAAGCTTTCTTT

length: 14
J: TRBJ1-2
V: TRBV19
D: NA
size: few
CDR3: CASSMEGQRYGYTF
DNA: TGTGCCAGTAGTATGGAGGGGCAACGGTATGGCTACACCTTC

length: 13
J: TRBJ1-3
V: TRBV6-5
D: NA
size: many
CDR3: CASRDLAGNTIYF
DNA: TGTGCCAGCAGGGACCTAGCCGGAAACACCATATATTTT

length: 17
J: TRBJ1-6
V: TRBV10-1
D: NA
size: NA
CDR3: CASSPVSHREGSSPLHF
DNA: TGCGCCAGCAGCCCCGTATCTCACAGGGAAGGTAGTTCACCCCTCCACTTT

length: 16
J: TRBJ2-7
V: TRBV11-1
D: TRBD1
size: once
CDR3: CASSDAGTGGSYEQYF
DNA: TGTGCCAGCAGTGATGCCGGGACAGGGGGTTCCTACGAGCAGTACTTC

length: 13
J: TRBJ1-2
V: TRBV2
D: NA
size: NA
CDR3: CASSEMRVGGYTF
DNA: TGTGCCAGCAGTGAAATGAGGGTTGGAGGCTACACCTTC

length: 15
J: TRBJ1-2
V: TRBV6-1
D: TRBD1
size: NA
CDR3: CASRYQDRGETGYTF
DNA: TGTGCCAGCAGGTACCAGGACAGGGGAGAGACTGGCTACACCTTC

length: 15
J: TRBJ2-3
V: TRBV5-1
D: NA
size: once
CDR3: CASSLSAGWTDTQYF
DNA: TGCGCCAGCAGCTTGTCGGCAGGGTGGACAGATACGCAGTATTTT

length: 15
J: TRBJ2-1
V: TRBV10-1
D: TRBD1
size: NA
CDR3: CASSDPRQGAREQFF
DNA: TGCGCCAGCAGTGACCCCCGACAGGGGGCGAGGGAGCAGTTCTTC

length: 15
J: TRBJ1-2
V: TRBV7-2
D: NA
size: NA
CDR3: CASSLAGYGAQGYTF
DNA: TGTGCCAGCAGCTTAGCAGGTTATGGGGCACAGGGCTACACCTTC

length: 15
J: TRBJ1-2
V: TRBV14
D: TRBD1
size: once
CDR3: CASSPLTGGRNGYTF
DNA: TGTGCCAGCAGCCCGCTTACAGGGGGCCGGAATGGCTACACCTTC

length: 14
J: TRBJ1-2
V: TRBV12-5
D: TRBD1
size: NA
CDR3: CASGLADRAYGYTF
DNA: TGTGCTAGTGGTTTGGCCGACAGGGCCTATGGCTACACCTTC

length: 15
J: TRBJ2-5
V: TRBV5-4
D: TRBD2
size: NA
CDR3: CASSRGLAGGETQYF
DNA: TGTGCCAGCAGCAGGGGACTAGCGGGTGGAGAGACCCAGTACTTC

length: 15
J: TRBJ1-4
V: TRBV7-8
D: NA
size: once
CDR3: CASSLGLTGGEKLFF
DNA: TGTGCCAGCAGCTTGGGTTTAACCGGGGGTGAAAAACTGTTTTTT

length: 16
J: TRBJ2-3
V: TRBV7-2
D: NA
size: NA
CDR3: CASSSTGYPSTDTQYF
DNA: TGTGCCAGCAGCTCAACAGGGTATCCGAGCACAGATACGCAGTATTTT

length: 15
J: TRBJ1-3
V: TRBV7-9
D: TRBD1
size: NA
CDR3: CASSHGQGSGNTIYF
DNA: TGTGCCAGCAGCCACGGACAGGGCTCTGGAAACACCATATATTTT

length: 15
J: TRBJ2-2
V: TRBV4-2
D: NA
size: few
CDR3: CASSQDPGNGGELFF
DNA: TGTGCCAGCAGCCAAGATCCAGGGAACGGCGGGGAGCTGTTTTTT

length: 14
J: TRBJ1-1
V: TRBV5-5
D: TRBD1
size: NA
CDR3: CASSLRTGGGKAFF
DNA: TGTGCCAGCAGCTTGCGGACAGGGGGCGGAAAGGCTTTCTTT

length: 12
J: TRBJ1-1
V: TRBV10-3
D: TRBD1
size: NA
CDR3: CAISGTGSRAFF
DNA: TGTGCCATCAGTGGGACAGGGTCAAGGGCTTTCTTT

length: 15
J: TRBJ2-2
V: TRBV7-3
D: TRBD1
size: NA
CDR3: CASSRGTGESGELFF
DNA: TGTGCCAGCAGCCGAGGGACAGGGGAATCCGGGGAGCTGTTTTTT

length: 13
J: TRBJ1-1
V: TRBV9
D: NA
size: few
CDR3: CASSLSAGTEAFF
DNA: TGTGCCAGCAGCCTATCCGCGGGGACTGAAGCTTTCTTT

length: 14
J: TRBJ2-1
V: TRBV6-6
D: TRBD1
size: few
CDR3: CASSYQQGVDEQFF
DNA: TGTGCCAGCAGTTATCAACAGGGGGTGGATGAGCAGTTCTTC

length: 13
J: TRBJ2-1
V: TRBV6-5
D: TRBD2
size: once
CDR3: CASRGGLVYEQFF
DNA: TGTGCCAGCCGAGGAGGACTAGTCTATGAGCAGTTCTTC

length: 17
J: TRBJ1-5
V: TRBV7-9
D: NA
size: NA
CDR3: CASSLALGEFGNQPQHF
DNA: TGTGCCAGCAGCTTAGCGCTAGGAGAATTTGGCAATCAGCCCCAGCATTTT

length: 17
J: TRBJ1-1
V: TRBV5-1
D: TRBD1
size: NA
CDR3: CASSTDPYRGRNTEAFF
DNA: TGCGCCAGCAGCACCGACCCTTACAGGGGGCGGAACACTGAAGCTTTCTTT

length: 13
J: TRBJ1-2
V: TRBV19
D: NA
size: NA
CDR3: CASNQQGRYGYTF
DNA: TGTGCCAGTAATCAACAGGGCCGCTATGGCTACACCTTC